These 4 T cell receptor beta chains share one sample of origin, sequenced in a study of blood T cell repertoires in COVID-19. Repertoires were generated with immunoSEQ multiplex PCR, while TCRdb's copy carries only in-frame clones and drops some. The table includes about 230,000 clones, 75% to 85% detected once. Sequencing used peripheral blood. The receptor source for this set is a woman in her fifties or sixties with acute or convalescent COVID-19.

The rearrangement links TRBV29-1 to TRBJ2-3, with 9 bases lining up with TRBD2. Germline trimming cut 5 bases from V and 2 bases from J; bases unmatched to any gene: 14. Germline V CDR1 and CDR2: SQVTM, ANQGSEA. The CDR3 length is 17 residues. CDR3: CSVSTMIAGEDTDTQYF. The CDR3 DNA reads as TGCAGCGTTTCCACTATGATAGCGGGGGAGGACACAGATACGCAGTATTTT.

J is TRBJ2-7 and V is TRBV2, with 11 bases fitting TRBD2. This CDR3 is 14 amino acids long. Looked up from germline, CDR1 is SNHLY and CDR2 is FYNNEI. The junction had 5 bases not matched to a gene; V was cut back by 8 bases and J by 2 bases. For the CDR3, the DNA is TGTGCCAGCCCCGGGACTAGCGGAACCTACGAGCAGTACTTC. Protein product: CASPGTSGTYEQYF.

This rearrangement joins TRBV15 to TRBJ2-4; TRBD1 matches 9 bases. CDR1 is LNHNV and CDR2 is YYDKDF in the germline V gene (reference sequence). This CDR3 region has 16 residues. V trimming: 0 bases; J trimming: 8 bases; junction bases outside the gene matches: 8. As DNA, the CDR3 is TGTGCCACCAGCAGAGATTTAGACAGGGGGGTCGACATTCAGTACTTC. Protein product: CATSRDLDRGVDIQYF.

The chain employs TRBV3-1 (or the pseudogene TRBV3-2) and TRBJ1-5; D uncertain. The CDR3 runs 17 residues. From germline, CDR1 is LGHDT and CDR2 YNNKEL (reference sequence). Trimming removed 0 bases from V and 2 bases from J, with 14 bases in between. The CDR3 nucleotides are TGTGCCAGCAGCCAAGAAGGAGGGCGCGGGGGCAATCAGCCCCAGCATTTT. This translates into CASSQEGGRGGNQPQHF.